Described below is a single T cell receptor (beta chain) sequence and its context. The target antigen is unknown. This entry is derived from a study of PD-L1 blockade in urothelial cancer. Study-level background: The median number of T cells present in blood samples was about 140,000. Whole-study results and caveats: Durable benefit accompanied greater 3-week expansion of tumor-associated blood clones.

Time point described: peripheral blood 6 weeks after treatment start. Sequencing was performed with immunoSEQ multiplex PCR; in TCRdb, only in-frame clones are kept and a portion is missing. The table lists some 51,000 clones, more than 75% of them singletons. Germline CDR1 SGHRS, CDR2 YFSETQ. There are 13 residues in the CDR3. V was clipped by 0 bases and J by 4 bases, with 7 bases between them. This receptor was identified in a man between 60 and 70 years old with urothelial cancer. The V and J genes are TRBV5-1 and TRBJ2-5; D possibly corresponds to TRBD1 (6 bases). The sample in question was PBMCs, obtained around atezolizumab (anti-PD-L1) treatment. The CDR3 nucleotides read TGCGCCAGCAGCTTGGGAGGGGGAGAGACCCAGTACTTC. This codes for CASSLGGGETQYF. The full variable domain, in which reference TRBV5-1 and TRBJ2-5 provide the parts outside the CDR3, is KAGVTQTPRYLIKTRGQQVTLSCSPISGHRSVSWYQQTPGQGLQFLFEYFSETQRNKGNFPGRFSGRQFSNSRSEMNVSTLELGDSALYLCASSLGGGETQYFGPGTRLLVL.